This T cell receptor (beta chain) was sequenced for a study of T cell responses to AZD1222 COVID-19 vaccine. The V gene lost 0 bases and the J gene lost 5 bases, with 11 bases spanning the gap. The CDR3 consists of 14 residues. Per the germline V gene, CDR1 is SGHRS and CDR2 is YFSETQ. Assay used: immunoSEQ multiplex PCR; TCRdb lists only in-frame clones, some missing. Of 99,000 or so clones in the sample, approximately 88% were seen once. This TCR was sampled from an adult in good health. The rearrangement joins TRBV5-1 to TRBJ2-5; D remains ambiguous. The sequencing used peripheral blood, collected on day 0 of AZD1222 vaccination. This chain's CDR3 is CASSLAVLGETQYF. The CDR3 coding sequence is TGCGCCAGCAGCTTGGCGGTGCTGGGGGAGACCCAGTACTTC.